Each of the 30 T cell receptor beta chains below was sequenced from the same sample in a study of beta chain features in type 1 diabetes. All of the isolated RNA was reverse transcribed, so expressed TCRB transcripts were sequenced. TCRdb's table, derived via immunoSEQ multiplex PCR, lists solely in-frame clones and lacks some. Here the sample spans about 240,000 clones, 25% to 30% being singletons. The sequencing input was central memory CD4+ T cells from blood. The receptors here all came from a man aged 25 to 45 in good health.

The chain is built from TRBV7-2 and TRBJ2-3; D not certain. CDR3 length: 15 amino acids. Germline V CDR1 and CDR2: SGHTA, FQGNSA. V lost 1 base to trimming and J lost 4 bases, with 12 bases between them. The CDR3 DNA sequence: TGTGCCAGCAGCTTAGATCCTAGTCGCGCAGATACGCAGTATTTT. It encodes CASSLDPSRADTQYF.

V gene TRBV6-5 combines with J gene TRBJ2-1; 7 nucleotides match TRBD2. Germline CDR1 and CDR2: MNHEY and SVGAGI. The V segment lost 0 bases and the J segment 7 bases; nucleotides outside the gene matches: 9. The CDR3 runs 16 residues. CDR3 region: CASSYSRSGTGNEQFF. The CDR3, as DNA: TGTGCCAGCAGTTACTCGAGAAGCGGGACGGGGAATGAGCAGTTCTTC.

This sequence joins TRBV7-2 and TRBJ2-3; weak D call: TRBD2 (5 bases). The CDR3 contains 16 residues. CDR1 and CDR2 (germline): SGHTA, FQGNSA. Trimming removed 0 bases from V and 2 bases from J, with 12 bases in between. The CDR3 here is CASSLALSSYTDTQYF. CDR3 in DNA: TGTGCCAGCAGCTTAGCGCTGTCTAGCTACACAGATACGCAGTATTTT.

The table lists this clone with a few counts. The rearrangement links TRBV19 to TRBJ2-1; D uncertain. Trimming removed 10 bases from V and 9 bases from J, with 19 bases in between. This CDR3 contains 13 residues. The V gene's germline CDR1 is LNHDA and CDR2 SQIVND (reference sequence). CDR3 nucleotide sequence: TGTGCCACCTCGCTTGAGCCCCGAAGTGAGCAGTTCTTC. Translating gives CATSLEPRSEQFF.

This chain uses TRBV5-5 with TRBJ2-2; D unresolved. Germline V CDR1 and CDR2: SGHKS, YYEKEE (reference sequence). CDR3 length equals 15 residues. V was shortened by 0 bases and J by 1 base, with 7 bases between the two germline ends. CDR3 in amino acids: CASSLASWNTGELFF. In DNA, the CDR3 is TGTGCCAGCAGCTTGGCATCTTGGAACACCGGGGAGCTGTTTTTT.

V usage is TRBV9 and J usage is TRBJ2-2, with 11 positions matching TRBD2. The CDR3 is 16 residues long. Trimming removed 0 bases from V and 4 bases from J; junction bases left unmatched: 2. In germline, CDR1 is SGDLS, CDR2 YYNGEE. CDR3 loop: CASSVVTSGGTGELFF. The CDR3 region has the DNA TGTGCCAGCAGCGTAGTAACTAGCGGGGGCACCGGGGAGCTGTTTTTT. The variable domain in full, with the rest retrieved from reference TRBV9 and TRBJ2-2, is DSGVTQTPKHLITATGQRVTLRCSPRSGDLSVYWYQQSLDQGLQFLIQYYNGEERAKGNILERFSAQQFPDLHSELNLSSLELGDSALYFCASSVVTSGGTGELFFGEGSRLTVL.

This clone is deemed medium-sized. The chain couples TRBV7-2 to TRBJ2-1; 7 positions agree with TRBD2. Unmatched junction bases numbered 8, after V lost 5 bases and J lost 4 bases. This CDR3 comprises 15 residues. Germline loops: CDR1 SGHTA, CDR2 FQGNSA. CDR3 residues: CASSRGSGAYNEQFF. The CDR3 DNA reads TGTGCCAGCAGCCGAGGCAGCGGGGCATACAATGAGCAGTTCTTC.

As for this clone: At one boundary the junction diverges from the germline segment, which might be a read error. The chain joins TRBV4-1 to TRBJ2-5, with D possibly matching TRBD2 (6 bases). The CDR3 is 14 residues long. Germline assignment: CDR1 MGHRA and CDR2 YSYEKL. The CDR3 loop is CASSHGEVEETQYF. In nucleotides, the CDR3 is TGTGCCAGCAGCCACGGGGAGGTCGAAGAGACCCAGTACTTC.

The chain recombines TRBV7-2 with TRBJ1-5; D possibly corresponds to TRBD1 (6 bases). V was clipped by 5 bases and J by 3 bases, with 14 bases between them. Germline V gives CDR1 SGHTA, CDR2 FQGNSA. The CDR3 covers 15 residues. In DNA, the CDR3 is TGTGCCAGCAGCGTTTACAGGGAGTCCAATCAGCCCCAGCATTTT. Its protein is CASSVYRESNQPQHF.

V is TRBV5-6 and J is TRBJ2-7; D is ambiguous. The CDR3 covers 14 residues. V shed 0 bases and J shed 0 bases, with 7 bases lying between them. Germline V gene lookup returns CDR1 SGHDT and CDR2 YYEEEE. DNA of the CDR3: TGTGCCAGCAGCTTGGATGGGGACTCCTACGAGCAGTACTTC. This encodes CASSLDGDSYEQYF.

This clone showed up just a few times. The chain joins TRBV6-6 to TRBJ2-5, with 8 bases aligning to TRBD2. Per the germline V gene, CDR1 is MNHNY and CDR2 is SVGAGI (reference sequence). Unmatched junction bases numbered 14, after V lost 10 bases and J lost 4 bases. This CDR3 has 15 residues. The chain's CDR3 is CAISARRGVGETQYF. CDR3 DNA sequence: TGTGCCATCTCCGCCAGGCGGGGGGTAGGAGAGACCCAGTACTTC.

CDR3 residues: CASSYRGTGRNNEQFF. The DNA of the CDR3 is TGTGCCAGCAGTTACCGAGGGACAGGACGCAACAATGAGCAGTTCTTC. This sequence joins TRBV6-5 and TRBJ2-1, with 8 positions matching TRBD1. V was clipped by 2 bases and J by 5 bases; unmatched bases: 8. Per the germline V gene, CDR1 is MNHEY and CDR2 is SVGAGI. This CDR3 has 16 residues.

In its sample, this clone was seen a few times. J is TRBJ2-6 and V is TRBV7-2; D is possibly TRBD2 (6 bases). The CDR3 spans 15 residues. V was pared by 5 bases and J by 3 bases, with 11 bases between. The germline gives CDR1 SGHTA, CDR2 FQGNSA. CDR3 amino acids: CASSLGLVGANVLTF. CDR3 nucleotide sequence: TGTGCCAGCAGCCTGGGACTTGTTGGGGCCAACGTCCTGACTTTC. The full variable domain, completed using reference TRBV7-2 and TRBJ2-6, is GAGVSQSPSNKVTEKGKDVELRCDPISGHTALYWYRQSLGQGLEFLIYFQGNSAPDKSGLPSDRFSAERTGGSVSTLTIQRTQQEDSAVYLCASSLGLVGANVLTFGAGSRLTVL.

The J gene is TRBJ1-1, the V gene TRBV6-5; 8 bases line up with TRBD1. J gave up 5 bases and V 6 bases, and 8 bases lay outside the gene matches. Germline V CDR1 and CDR2: MNHEY, SVGAGI. The CDR3 consists of 14 residues. The CDR3 coding sequence is TGTGCCAGCAGGTCGGACAGGGAGATAACTGAAGCTTTCTTT. Protein: CASRSDREITEAFF.

This clone was observed a few times. This specimen includes other DNA sequences encoding the same CDR3. V usage is TRBV20-1 and J usage is TRBJ2-5; D not certain. V was trimmed by 1 base and J by 5 bases, leaving 5 bases between them. Germline V lookup: CDR1 DFQATT, CDR2 SNEGSKA (reference sequence). This CDR3 region has 11 residues. In DNA, the CDR3 is TGCAGTGCTAGAGTGTCTGAGACCCAGTACTTC. As protein: CSARVSETQYF.

This chain links TRBV28 with TRBJ2-3; TRBD1 matches at 8 bases. Germline V gene sequence: CDR1 MDHEN, CDR2 SYDVKM. The length of the CDR3 is 15 residues. The V segment lost 6 bases and the J segment 0 bases; nucleotides outside the gene matches: 5. The CDR3 DNA sequence: TGTGCCAGCAGAGGGACAGGAGCTAGCACAGATACGCAGTATTTT. This codes for CASRGTGASTDTQYF. Looking up the rest from reference TRBV28 and TRBJ2-3 gives the full variable domain: DVKVTQSSRYLVKRTGEKVFLECVQDMDHENMFWYRQDPGLGLRLIYFSYDVKMKEKGDIPEGYSVSREKKERFSLILESASTNQTSMYLCASRGTGASTDTQYFGPGTRLTVL.

V gene TRBV25-1 combines with J gene TRBJ2-3; no definite D call. Between the trimmed V and J ends, which lost 5 bases and 0 bases, there was a span of 12 bases. The CDR3 is 15 amino acids. Germline-derived CDR1 and CDR2 are MGHDK and SYGVNS. The CDR3 spells CASSPTETSTDTQYF. The CDR3 coding sequence is TGTGCCAGCAGTCCAACGGAGACTAGCACAGATACGCAGTATTTT.

This clone showed up just a few times. The genes are TRBV28 and TRBJ1-2, with a weak D call TRBD1 (6 bases). The germline CDR1 and CDR2 sequences are MDHEN and SYDVKM. The CDR3 loop spans 13 amino acids. V was cut by 5 bases and J by 3 bases, with 10 bases left in between. The CDR3 spells CASSRDTHYGYTF. Written as DNA, the CDR3 is TGTGCCAGCAGTCGGGACACCCACTATGGCTACACCTTC.

The table lists this clone with a few counts. CDR3 bases: TGTGCCACCAGCGGCCTGCCGGGACAGGGGGTGGATGAGCAGTTCTTC. This gives the protein CATSGLPGQGVDEQFF. V and J are TRBV15 and TRBJ2-1; 11 bases align to TRBD1. The V and J ends lost 5 bases and 8 bases, in that order; junction bases with no gene match: 11. This CDR3 is 16 amino acids long. Germline V gives CDR1 LNHNV, CDR2 YYDKDF (reference sequence).

This chain connects TRBV21-1 to TRBJ2-7; no DNA check was done on the table's D call, TRBD1. TRBV21-1 is labeled a pseudogene. CDR3 size: 14 residues. DNA for the CDR3: TGTGCCAGCAGCAAAGGGACAGGGGCCTACGAGCAGTACTTC. Protein product: CASSKGTGAYEQYF.

Only a few counts were recorded for this clone. The chain is built from TRBV27 and TRBJ2-4, with a weak D call TRBD2 (5 bases). CDR3 size: 16 residues. V was pared by 4 bases and J by 8 bases, with 21 bases between. The germline gives CDR1 MNHEY, CDR2 SMNVEV (reference sequence). The CDR3 loop reads CASSSSGRRTVDIQYF. CDR3 nucleotide sequence: TGTGCCAGCAGTTCGAGCGGACGGCGCACGGTGGACATTCAGTACTTC.

There are a few counts of this clone. The rearrangement links TRBV30 to TRBJ2-5; D might be TRBD2 (6 bases). Germline assignment: CDR1 GTSNPN and CDR2 SVGIG (reference sequence). Trimming pared 2 bases from V and 2 bases from J, leaving 12 bases between. The CDR3 extends over 14 amino acids. The CDR3 here is CAWSTGTGQETQYF. The CDR3 DNA sequence: TGTGCCTGGAGTACCGGGACTGGACAAGAGACCCAGTACTTC.

This chain links TRBV10-3 with TRBJ2-2; TRBD2 is a possible D gene (5 bases). The V gene's germline CDR1 is ENHRY and CDR2 SYGVKD. CDR3 length equals 15 residues. V lost 6 bases to trimming and J lost 3 bases, with 14 bases between them. The CDR3 nucleotides read TGTGCCATCAGCGGGATCCCCGGCGACACCGGGGAGCTGTTTTTT. It yields the protein CAISGIPGDTGELFF.

Only a few counts were recorded for this clone. The CDR3 coding sequence is TGTGCCAGCAAAGGGAACACTGAAGCTTTCTTT. The encoded protein is CASKGNTEAFF. The chain employs TRBV25-1 and TRBJ1-1; D gene uncertain. This CDR3 has 11 amino acids. CDR1 and CDR2 (germline): MGHDK, SYGVNS. V dropped 7 bases and J dropped 1 base, with 4 bases sitting between them.

The V gene is TRBV10-3, the J gene TRBJ1-5, with 7 bases that match TRBD1. CDR1 and CDR2 (germline): ENHRY, SYGVKD. V was clipped by 2 bases and J by 1 base; unmatched bases: 2. The CDR3 covers 15 residues. CDR3 nucleotides: TGTGCCATCAGTGAGAGGGGGCCAAGCAATCAGCCCCAGCATTTT. Amino acid sequence: CAISERGPSNQPQHF.

This clone has only a few counts. The chain combines TRBV6-5 with TRBJ1-2; 8 bases align to TRBD1. This CDR3 contains 13 residues. Per germline, CDR1 MNHEY and CDR2 SVGAGI. The V gene end was trimmed by 5 bases and the J gene end by 6 bases; junction bases not matched to a gene: 5. DNA of the CDR3: TGTGCCAGCAGTCGGACAGGGAGTGATGGCTACACCTTC. Its translation: CASSRTGSDGYTF.

A word on this clone: The sample carries other DNA sequences with the same CDR3. V is TRBV5-6 and J is TRBJ1-1; no definite D call. Germline V gives CDR1 SGHDT, CDR2 YYEEEE. V dropped 0 bases and J dropped 5 bases, with 5 bases sitting between them. The CDR3 has 12 residues. The CDR3 bases are TGTGCCAGCAGCTTGGTGGGAACTGAAGCTTTCTTT. It specifies CASSLVGTEAFF. The variable domain in full, with the rest retrieved from reference TRBV5-6 and TRBJ1-1, is DAGVTQSPTHLIKTRGQQVTLRCSPKSGHDTVSWYQQALGQGPQFIFQYYEEEERQRGNFPDRFSGHQFPNYSSELNVNALLLGDSALYLCASSLVGTEAFFGQGTRLTVV.

This clone has only a few counts. V is TRBV7-2 and J is TRBJ2-3, with 7 bases that match TRBD1. V gave up 0 bases and J gave up 3 bases; unmatched junction bases: 3. Germline loops: CDR1 SGHTA, CDR2 FQGNSA. This CDR3 is built from 15 residues. DNA of the CDR3: TGTGCCAGCAGCTTAGCCCAGACAGGGACAGATACGCAGTATTTT. Protein product: CASSLAQTGTDTQYF.

The chain carries TRBV29-1 and TRBJ2-7; either TRBD1 or TRBD2 may supply D (6 bases each). The CDR3 length is 12 residues. In germline, CDR1 is SQVTM, CDR2 ANQGSEA. V was trimmed by 2 bases and J by 5 bases, leaving 10 bases between them. The CDR3 loop reads CSVETGRNEQYF. The CDR3 coding sequence is TGCAGCGTTGAAACAGGGAGGAACGAGCAGTACTTC.

V is TRBV15 and J is TRBJ2-5; D tentatively fits TRBD1 or TRBD2 (5 bases each). With 0 bases removed from V and 4 bases from J, the gap between germline ends came to 12 bases. The CDR3 has 15 residues. The germline gives CDR1 LNHNV, CDR2 YYDKDF (reference sequence). The CDR3 region has the DNA TGTGCCACCAGCAGAGATCCGACAGAGGGAGAGACCCAGTACTTC. Translated: CATSRDPTEGETQYF.